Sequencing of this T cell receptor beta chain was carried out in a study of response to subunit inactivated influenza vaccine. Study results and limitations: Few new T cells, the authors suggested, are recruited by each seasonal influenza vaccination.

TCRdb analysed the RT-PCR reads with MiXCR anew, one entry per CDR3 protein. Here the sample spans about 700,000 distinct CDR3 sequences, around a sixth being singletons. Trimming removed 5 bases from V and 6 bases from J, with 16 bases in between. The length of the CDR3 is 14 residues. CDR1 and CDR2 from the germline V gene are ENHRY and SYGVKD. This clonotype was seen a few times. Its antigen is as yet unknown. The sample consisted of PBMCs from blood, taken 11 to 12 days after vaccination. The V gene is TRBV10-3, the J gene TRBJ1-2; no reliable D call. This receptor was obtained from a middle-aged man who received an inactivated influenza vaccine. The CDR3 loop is CAISTVSDGDGYTF. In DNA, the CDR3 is TGTGCCATCAGTACGGTGTCAGACGGGGATGGCTACACCTTC.